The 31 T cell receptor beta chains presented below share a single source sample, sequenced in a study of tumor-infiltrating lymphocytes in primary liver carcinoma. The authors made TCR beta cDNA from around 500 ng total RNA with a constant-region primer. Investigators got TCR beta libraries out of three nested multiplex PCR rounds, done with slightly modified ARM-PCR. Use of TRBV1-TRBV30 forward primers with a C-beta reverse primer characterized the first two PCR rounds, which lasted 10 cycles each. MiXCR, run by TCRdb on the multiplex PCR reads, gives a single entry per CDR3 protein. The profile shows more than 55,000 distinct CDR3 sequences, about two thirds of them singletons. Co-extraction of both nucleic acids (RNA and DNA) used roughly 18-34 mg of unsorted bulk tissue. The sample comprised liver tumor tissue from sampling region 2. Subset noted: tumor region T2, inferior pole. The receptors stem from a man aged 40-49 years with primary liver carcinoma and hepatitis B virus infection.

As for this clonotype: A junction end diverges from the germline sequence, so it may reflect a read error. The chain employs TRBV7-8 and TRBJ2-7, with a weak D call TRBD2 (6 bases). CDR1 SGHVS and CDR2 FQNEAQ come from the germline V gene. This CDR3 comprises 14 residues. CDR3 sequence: CTSSDTGTLHEEYF. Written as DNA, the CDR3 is TGTACCAGCAGCGATACCGGGACTCTCCACGAGGAGTACTTC.

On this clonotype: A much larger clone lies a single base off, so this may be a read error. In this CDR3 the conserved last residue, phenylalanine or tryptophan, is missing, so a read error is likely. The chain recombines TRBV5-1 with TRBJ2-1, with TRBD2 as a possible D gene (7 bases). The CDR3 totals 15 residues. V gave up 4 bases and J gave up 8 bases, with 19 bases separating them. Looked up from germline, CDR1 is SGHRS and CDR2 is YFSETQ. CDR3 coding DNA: TGCGCCAGCAGCGCTTCGAGGGGGGGCCGGGATGAGCAGTTCTTA. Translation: CASSASRGGRDEQFL.

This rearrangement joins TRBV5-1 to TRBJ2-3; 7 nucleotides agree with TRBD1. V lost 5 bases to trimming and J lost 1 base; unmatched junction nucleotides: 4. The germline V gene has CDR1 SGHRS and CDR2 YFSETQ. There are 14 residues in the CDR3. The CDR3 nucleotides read TGCGCCAGCAGAATTCAGGGGGGCACAGATACGCAGTATTTT. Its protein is CASRIQGGTDTQYF.

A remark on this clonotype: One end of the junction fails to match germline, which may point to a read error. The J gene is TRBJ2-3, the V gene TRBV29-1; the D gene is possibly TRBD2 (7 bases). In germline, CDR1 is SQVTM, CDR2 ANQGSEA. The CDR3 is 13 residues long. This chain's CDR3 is CSAQWGGTDTQYF. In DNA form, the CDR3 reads TGCAGCGCCCAGTGGGGGGGCACAGATACACAGTATTTT.

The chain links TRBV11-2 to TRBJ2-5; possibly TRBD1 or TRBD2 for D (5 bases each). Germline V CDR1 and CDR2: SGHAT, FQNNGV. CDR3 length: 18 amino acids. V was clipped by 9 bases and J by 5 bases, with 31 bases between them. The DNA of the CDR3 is TGTGCCAGAAGCCCTAGCTCAATCCAGGGTACTGGGTGGGAGACCCAGTACTTC. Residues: CARSPSSIQGTGWETQYF.

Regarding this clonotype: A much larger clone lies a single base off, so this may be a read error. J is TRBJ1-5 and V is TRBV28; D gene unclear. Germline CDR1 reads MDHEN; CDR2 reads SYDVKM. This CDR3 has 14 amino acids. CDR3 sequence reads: CACSLVGFNQPQHF. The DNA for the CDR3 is TGTGCCTGCAGTTTGGTGGGGTTCAATCAGCCCCAGCATTTT. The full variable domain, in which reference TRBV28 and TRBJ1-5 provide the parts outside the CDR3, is DVKVTQSSRYLVKRTGEKVFLECVQDMDHENMFWYRQDPGLGLRLIYFSYDVKMKEKGDIPEGYSVSREKKERFSLILESASTNQTSMYLCACSLVGFNQPQHFGDGTRLSIL.

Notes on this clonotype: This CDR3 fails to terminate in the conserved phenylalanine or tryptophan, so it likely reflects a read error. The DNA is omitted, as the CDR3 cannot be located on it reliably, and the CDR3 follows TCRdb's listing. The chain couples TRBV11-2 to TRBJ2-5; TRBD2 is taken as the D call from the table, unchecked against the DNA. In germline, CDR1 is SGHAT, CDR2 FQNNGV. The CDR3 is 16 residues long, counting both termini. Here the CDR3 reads CASSQTLGGGKETRYL.

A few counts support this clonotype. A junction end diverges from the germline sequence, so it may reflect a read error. The CDR3 DNA is TGTGCCATTTTGGGTTCGAAAGGAAGCAAAAGCATTCAGTACTTC. Translation gives CAILGSKGSKSIQYF. The V call is TRBV7-8, the J call TRBJ2-4; D is uncertain. The CDR3 runs to 15 residues. The germline gives CDR1 SGHVS, CDR2 FQNEAQ.

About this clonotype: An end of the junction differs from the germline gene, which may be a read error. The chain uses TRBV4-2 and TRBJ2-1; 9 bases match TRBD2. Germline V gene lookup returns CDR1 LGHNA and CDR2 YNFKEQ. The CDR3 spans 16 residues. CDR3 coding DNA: TGTCCCAGCAGCCAAGGGGCTAGCGGGAATATGGGCGAGCAGTTCTTC. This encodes CPSSQGASGNMGEQFF.

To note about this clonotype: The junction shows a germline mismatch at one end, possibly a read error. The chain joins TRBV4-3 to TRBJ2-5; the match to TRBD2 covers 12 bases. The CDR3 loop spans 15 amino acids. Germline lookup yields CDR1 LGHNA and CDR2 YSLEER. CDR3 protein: CTSSSGLAGRESQYF. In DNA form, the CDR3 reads TGCACCAGCAGCTCCGGACTAGCGGGAAGGGAGAGCCAGTACTTC.

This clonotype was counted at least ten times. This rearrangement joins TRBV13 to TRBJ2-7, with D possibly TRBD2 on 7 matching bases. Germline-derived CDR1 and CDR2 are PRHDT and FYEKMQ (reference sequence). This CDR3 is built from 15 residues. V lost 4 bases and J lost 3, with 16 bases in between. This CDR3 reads CASSYKGGLNYEQYF. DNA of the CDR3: TGTGCCAGCAGCTATAAGGGGGGACTAAACTACGAGCAGTACTTC. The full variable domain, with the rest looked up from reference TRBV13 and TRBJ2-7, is AAGVIQSPRHLIKEKRETATLKCYPIPRHDTVYWYQQGPGQDPQFLISFYEKMQSDKGSIPDRFSAQQFSDYHSELNMSSLELGDSALYFCASSYKGGLNYEQYFGPGTRLTVT.

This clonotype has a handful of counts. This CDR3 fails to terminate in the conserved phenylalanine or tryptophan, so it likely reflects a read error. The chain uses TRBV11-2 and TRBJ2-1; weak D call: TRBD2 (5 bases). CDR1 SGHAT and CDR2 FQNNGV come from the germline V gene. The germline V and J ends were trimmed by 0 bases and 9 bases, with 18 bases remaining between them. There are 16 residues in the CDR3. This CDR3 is CASSLELLTGMSEQFL. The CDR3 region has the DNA TGTGCCAGCAGCTTAGAGCTCCTAACGGGAATGAGTGAGCAGTTCTTG.

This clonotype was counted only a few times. CDR3 sequence reads: CASSPPGGLAASYEQYF. The DNA of the CDR3 is TGTGCCAGCAGCCCCCCAGGGGGACTAGCGGCTTCCTACGAGCAGTACTTC. V usage is TRBV28 and J usage is TRBJ2-7, with 11 bases lining up with TRBD2. The germline CDR1 and CDR2 sequences are MDHEN and SYDVKM. The CDR3 is made up of 17 amino acids. Unmatched junction bases numbered 11, after V lost 6 bases and J lost 1 base.

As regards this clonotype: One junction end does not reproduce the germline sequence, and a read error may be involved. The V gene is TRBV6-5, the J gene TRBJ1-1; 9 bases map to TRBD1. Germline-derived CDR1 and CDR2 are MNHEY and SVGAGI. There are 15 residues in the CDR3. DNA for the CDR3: TGTGCCAACAGTAAGTTACAGGGGGCGAGGACTGAAGCCTTCTTT. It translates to CANSKLQGARTEAFF.

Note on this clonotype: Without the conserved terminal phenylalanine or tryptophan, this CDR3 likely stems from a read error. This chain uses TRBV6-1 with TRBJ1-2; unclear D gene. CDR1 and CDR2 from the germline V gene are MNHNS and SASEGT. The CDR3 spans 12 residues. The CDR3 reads CASSAGSYDYTL. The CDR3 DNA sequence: TGTGCCAGCAGTGCTGGCAGTTATGACTACACCTTA.

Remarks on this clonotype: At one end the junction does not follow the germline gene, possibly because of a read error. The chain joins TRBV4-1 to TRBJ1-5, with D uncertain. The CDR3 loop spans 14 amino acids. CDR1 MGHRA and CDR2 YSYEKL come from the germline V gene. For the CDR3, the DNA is TGCCCCAGCAGCCAACACAACGCGCCTGTGGCCCAGCATTTT. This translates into CPSSQHNAPVAQHF.

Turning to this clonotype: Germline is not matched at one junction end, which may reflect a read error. DNA for the CDR3: TGTGCCAGCAGCATGGGGGGAGACAGGGGCATATCCCTCTCTGGGGCCAACCTCCTGACTTTC. Translated: CASSMGGDRGISLSGANLLTF. The chain combines TRBV11-2 with TRBJ2-6; 8 nucleotides line up with TRBD1. This CDR3 has 21 residues. Germline V CDR1 and CDR2: SGHAT, FQNNGV.

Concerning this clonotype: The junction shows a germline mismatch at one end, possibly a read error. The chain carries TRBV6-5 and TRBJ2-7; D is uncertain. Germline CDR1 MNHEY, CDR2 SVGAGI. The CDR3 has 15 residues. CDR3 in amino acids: CASIYPKVGSYGQYF. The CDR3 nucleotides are TGTGCCAGCATTTACCCCAAGGTGGGCTCCTACGGGCAGTACTTC.

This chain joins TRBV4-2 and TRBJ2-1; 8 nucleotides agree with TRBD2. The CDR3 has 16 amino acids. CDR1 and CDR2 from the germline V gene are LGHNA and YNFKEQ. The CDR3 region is CARSQEVSGNMGEQFF. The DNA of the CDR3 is TGTGCGAGAAGCCAAGAGGTTAGCGGGAATATGGGCGAGCAGTTCTTC.

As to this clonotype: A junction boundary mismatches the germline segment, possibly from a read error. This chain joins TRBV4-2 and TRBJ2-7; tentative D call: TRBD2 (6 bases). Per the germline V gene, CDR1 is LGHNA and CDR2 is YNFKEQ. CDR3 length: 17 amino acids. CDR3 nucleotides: TGTGCCAGCAGCCAAGGACTAGTGGGAGGCTGGTCCTACGAGCACTACTTC. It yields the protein CASSQGLVGGWSYEHYF.

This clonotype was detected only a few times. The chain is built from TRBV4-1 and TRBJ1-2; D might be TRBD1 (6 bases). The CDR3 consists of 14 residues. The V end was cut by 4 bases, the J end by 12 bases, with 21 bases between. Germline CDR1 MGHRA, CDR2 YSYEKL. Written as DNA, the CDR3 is TGCGCCAGCAGCCTAACCCAGGGGATTGAGGGCCACACCTTC. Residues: CASSLTQGIEGHTF.

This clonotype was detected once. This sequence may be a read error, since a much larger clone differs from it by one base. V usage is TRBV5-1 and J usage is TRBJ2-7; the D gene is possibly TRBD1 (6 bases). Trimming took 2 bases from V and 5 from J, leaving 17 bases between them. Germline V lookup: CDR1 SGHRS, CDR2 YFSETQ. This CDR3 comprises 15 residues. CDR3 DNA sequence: TGCGCCAGCAGCTTCGACTGGACAGTGGGCCACGAGCAGTACTTC. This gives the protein CASSFDWTVGHEQYF.

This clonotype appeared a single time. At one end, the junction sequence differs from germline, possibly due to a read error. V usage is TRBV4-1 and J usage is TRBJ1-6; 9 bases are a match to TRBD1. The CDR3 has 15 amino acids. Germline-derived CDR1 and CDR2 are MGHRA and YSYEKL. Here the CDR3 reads CASRHLQGADSPLHF. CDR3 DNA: TGCGCCAGCCGCCACCTACAGGGGGCGGATTCACCCCTCCACTTT.

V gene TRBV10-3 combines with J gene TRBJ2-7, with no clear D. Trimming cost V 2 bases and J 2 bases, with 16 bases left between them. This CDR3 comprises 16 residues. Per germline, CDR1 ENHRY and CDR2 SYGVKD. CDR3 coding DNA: TGTGCCATCAGTGAGATCAGACGGAAGATAGCCTACGAGCAGTACTTC. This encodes CAISEIRRKIAYEQYF.

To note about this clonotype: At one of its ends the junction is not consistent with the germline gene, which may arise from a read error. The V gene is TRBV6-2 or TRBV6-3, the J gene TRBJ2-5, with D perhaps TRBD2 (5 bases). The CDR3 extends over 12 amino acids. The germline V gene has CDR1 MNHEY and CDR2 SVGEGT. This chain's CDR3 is CPSSCSGETQYF. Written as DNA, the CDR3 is TGTCCCAGCAGTTGCTCGGGGGAGACCCAGTACTTC.

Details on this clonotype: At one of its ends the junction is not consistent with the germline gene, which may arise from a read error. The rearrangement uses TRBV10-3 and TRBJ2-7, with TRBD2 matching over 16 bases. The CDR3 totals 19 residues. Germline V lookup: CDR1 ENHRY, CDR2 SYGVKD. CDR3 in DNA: TGTGCCATCACCGGACGATCGGGACTAGCGGGAGGGTTCTCCTACGAACAGTACTTC. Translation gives CAITGRSGLAGGFSYEQYF.

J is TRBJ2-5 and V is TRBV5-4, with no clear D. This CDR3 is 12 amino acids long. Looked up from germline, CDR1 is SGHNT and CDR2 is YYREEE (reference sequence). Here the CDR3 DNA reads TGTGTCGGCAGCTTCTCGTCGCGGACCCAGTACTTC. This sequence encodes CVGSFSSRTQYF.

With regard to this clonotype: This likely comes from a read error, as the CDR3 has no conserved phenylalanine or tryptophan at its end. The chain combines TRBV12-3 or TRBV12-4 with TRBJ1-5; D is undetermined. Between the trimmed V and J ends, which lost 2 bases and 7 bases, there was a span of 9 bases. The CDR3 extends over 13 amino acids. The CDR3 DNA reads TGTGCCAGCAGTTTAAGTGGGGTACAGCCCCAGCATTAC. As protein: CASSLSGVQPQHY.

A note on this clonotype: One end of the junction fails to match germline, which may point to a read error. CDR3 residues: CPSSLAAGVNHEQYF. The CDR3 DNA follows: TGTCCCAGCAGTTTAGCTGCAGGGGTTAACCACGAGCAGTATTTC. This chain connects TRBV12-3 or TRBV12-4 to TRBJ2-7; a possible D gene is TRBD1 (6 bases). The CDR3 contains 15 residues.

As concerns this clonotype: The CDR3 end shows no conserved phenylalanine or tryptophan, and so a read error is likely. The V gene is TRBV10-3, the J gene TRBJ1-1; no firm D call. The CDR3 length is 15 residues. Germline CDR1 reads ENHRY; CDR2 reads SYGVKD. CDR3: CDISESRDMNTEAFL. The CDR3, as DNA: TGTGACATCAGTGAGTCTCGGGATATGAACACTGAAGCTTTCCTT.

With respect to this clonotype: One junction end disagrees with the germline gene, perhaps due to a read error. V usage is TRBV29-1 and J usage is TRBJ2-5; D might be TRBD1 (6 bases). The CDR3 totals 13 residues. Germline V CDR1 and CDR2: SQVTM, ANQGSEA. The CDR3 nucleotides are TGCAGTGTTGAAGGGACACCCATAGAGACCCAGTACTTC. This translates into CSVEGTPIETQYF.